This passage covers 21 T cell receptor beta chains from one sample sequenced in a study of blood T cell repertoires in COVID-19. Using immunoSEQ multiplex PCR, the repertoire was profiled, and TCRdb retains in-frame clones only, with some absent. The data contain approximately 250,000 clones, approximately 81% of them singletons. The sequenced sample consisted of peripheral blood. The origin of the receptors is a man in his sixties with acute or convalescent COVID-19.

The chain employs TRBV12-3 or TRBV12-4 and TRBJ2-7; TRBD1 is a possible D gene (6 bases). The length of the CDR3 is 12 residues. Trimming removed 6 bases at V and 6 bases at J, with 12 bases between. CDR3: CASRTGGREQYF. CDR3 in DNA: TGTGCCAGCAGGACAGGAGGTCGCGAGCAGTACTTC.

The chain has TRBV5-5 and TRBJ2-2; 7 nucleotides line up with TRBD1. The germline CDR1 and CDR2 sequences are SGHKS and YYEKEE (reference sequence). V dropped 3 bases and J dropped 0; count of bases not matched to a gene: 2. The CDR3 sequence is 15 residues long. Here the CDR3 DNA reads TGTGCCAGCAGCTCCCAGGGGGCGAACACCGGGGAGCTGTTTTTT. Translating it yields CASSSQGANTGELFF.

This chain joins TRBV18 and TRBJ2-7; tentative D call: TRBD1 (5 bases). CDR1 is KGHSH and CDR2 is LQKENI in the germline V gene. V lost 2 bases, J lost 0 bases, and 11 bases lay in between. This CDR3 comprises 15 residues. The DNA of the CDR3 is TGTGCCAGCTCACCATGGGGCGGAGCCTCCTACGAGCAGTACTTC. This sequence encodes CASSPWGGASYEQYF.

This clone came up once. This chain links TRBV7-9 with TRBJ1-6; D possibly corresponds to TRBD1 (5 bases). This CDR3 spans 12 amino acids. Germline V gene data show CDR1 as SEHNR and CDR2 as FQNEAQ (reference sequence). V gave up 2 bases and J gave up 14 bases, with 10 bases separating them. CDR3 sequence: CASSLSRETLHF. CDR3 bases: TGTGCCAGCAGCTTAAGCAGGGAAACCCTCCACTTT.

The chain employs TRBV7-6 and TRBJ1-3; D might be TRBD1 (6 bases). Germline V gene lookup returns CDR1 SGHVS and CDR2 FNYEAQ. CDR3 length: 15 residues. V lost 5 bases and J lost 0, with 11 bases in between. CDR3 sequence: CASSIGQFSGNTIYF. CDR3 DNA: TGTGCCAGCAGCATAGGACAGTTCTCTGGAAACACCATATATTTT.

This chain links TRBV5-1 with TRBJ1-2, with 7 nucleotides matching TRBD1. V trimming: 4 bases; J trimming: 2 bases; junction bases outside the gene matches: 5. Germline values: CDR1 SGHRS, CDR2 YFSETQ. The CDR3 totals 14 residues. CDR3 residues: CASSEAGGNYGYTF. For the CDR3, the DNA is TGCGCCAGCAGCGAAGCAGGGGGGAACTATGGCTACACCTTC.

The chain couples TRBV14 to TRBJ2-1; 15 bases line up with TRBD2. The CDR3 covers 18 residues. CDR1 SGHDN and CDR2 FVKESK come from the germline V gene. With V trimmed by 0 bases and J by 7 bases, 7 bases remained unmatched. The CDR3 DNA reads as TGTGCCAGCAGCCAAGATTCCCGGACTAGCGGGAGGGTTAATGAGCAGTTCTTC. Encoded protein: CASSQDSRTSGRVNEQFF.

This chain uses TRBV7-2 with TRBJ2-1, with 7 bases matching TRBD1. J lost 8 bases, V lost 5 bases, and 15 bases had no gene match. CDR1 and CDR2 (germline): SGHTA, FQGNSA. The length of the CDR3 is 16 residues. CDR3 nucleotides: TGTGCCAGCAGCGTTAGCCGTGTCAGGGGGTCGTATGAGCAGTTCTTC. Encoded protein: CASSVSRVRGSYEQFF.

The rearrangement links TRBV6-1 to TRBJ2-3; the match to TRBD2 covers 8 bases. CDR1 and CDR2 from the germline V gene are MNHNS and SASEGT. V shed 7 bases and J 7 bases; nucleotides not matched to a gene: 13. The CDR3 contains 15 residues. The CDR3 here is CASTSGGAASYTQYF. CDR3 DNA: TGTGCCAGCACCTCGGGGGGGGCAGCTTCCTATACGCAGTATTTT.

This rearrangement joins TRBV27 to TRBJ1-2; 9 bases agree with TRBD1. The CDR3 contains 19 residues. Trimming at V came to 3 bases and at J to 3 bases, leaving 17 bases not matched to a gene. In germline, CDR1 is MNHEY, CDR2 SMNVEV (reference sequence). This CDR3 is CASSFRDSTGQGLDYGYTF. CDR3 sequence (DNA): TGTGCCAGCAGTTTTAGGGACTCCACGGGACAGGGATTAGACTATGGCTACACCTTC.

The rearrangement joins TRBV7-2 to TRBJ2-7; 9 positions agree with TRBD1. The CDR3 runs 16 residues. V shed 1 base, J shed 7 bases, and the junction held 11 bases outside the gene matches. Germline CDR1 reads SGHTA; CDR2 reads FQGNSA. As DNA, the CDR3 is TGTGCCAGCAGCTTAGATGGGACAGGGACTCCGAGGGAGCAGTACTTC. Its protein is CASSLDGTGTPREQYF. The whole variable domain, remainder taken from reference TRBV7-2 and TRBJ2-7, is GAGVSQSPSNKVTEKGKDVELRCDPISGHTALYWYRQSLGQGLEFLIYFQGNSAPDKSGLPSDRFSAERTGGSVSTLTIQRTQQEDSAVYLCASSLDGTGTPREQYFGPGTRLTVT.

CDR3 in DNA: TGCGCCAGCAGGCAATGGTGGGGGGGAGAAAAACTGTTTTTT. Translated: CASRQWWGGEKLFF. The chain employs TRBV4-1 and TRBJ1-4; TRBD1 is a possible D gene (5 bases). Germline V gene sequence: CDR1 MGHRA, CDR2 YSYEKL. This CDR3 is built from 14 residues. Deletions cut 6 bases from V and 8 bases from J, with 16 bases between.

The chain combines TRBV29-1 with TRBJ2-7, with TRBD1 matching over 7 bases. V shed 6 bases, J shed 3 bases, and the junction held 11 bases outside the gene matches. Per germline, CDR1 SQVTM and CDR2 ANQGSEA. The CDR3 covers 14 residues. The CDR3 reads CSVLGQDRSYEQYF. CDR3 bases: TGCAGCGTCCTCGGACAGGATCGCAGCTACGAGCAGTACTTC.

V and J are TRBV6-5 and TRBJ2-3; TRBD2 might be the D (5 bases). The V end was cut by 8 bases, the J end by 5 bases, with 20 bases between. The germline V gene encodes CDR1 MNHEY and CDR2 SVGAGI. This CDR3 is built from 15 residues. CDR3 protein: CASSNTILARDTQYF. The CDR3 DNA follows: TGTGCCAGCTCGAACACCATTCTAGCTAGAGATACGCAGTATTTT.

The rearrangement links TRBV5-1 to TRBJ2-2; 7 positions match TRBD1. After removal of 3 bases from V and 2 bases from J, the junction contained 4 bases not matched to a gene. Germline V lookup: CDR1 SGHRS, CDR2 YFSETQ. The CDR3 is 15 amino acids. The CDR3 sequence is CASSWGQQNTGELFF. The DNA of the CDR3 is TGCGCCAGCAGCTGGGGACAGCAAAACACCGGGGAGCTGTTTTTT.

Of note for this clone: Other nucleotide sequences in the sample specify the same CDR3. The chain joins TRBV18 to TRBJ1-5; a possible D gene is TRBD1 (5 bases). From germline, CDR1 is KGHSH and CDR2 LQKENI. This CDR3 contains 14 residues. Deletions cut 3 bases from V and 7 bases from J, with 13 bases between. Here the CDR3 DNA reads TGTGCCAGCTCACCCACTGGAGGGGACCAGCCCCAGCATTTT. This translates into CASSPTGGDQPQHF.

The CDR3 DNA is TGCGCCATAGCCAGGACAGAGAATTCACCCCTCCACTTT. Amino acid sequence: CAIARTENSPLHF. The J gene is TRBJ1-6, the V gene TRBV4-1; maybe TRBD1 (6 bases). The CDR3 is 13 residues long. V dropped 10 bases and J dropped 7 bases, with 14 bases sitting between them. The germline V gene has CDR1 MGHRA and CDR2 YSYEKL.

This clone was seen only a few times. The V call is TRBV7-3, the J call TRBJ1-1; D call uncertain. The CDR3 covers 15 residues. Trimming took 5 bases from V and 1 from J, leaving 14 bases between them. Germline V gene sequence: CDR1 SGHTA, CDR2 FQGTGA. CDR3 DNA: TGTGCCAGCAGCCCTCATTCGGGGAAGAACACTGAAGCTTTCTTT. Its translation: CASSPHSGKNTEAFF.

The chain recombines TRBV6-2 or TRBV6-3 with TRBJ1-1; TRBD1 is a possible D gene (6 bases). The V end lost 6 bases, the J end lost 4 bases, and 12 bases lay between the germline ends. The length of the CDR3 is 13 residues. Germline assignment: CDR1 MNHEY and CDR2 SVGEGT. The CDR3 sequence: CASSPGTFTEAFF. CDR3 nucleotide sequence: TGTGCCAGCAGCCCCGGGACATTCACTGAAGCTTTCTTT.

DNA for the CDR3: TGTGCCAGCAGCCTACGCCCGGGACTAGCGGGAGGTTATGAGCAGTTCTTC. Translated: CASSLRPGLAGGYEQFF. The chain couples TRBV7-2 to TRBJ2-1; 15 bases line up with TRBD2. Trimming cost V 5 bases and J 8 bases; bases outside gene matches: 10. Germline-derived CDR1 and CDR2 are SGHTA and FQGNSA. The CDR3 is 17 amino acids.

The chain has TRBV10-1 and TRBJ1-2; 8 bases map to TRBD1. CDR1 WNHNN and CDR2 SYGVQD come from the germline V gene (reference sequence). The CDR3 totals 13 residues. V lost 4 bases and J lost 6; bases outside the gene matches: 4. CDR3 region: CASSGKTGDGYTF. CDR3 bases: TGCGCCAGCAGTGGCAAGACAGGGGATGGCTACACCTTC.